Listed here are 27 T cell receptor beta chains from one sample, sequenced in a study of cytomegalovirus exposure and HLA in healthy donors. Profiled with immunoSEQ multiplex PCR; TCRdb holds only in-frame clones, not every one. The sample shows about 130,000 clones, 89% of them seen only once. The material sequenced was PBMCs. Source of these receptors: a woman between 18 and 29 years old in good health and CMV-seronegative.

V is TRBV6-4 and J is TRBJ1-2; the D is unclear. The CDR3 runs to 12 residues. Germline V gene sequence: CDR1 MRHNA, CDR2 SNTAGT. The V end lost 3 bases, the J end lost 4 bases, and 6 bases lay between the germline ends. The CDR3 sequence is CASSESGYGYTF. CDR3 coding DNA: TGTGCCAGCAGTGAATCGGGCTATGGCTACACCTTC.

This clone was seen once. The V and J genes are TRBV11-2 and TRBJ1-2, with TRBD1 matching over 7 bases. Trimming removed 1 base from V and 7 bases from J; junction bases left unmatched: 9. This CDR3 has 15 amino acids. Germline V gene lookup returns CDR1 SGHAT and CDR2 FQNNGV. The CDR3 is CASSLGRDRIGGYTF. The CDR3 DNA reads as TGTGCCAGCAGCTTAGGGCGGGACAGAATCGGTGGCTACACCTTC.

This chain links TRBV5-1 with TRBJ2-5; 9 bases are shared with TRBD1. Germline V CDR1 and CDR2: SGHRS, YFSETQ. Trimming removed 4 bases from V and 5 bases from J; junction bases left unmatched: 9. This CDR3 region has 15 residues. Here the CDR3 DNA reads TGCGCCAGCAGCCTAGAACCGGGACAGGGCGAGACCCAGTACTTC. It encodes CASSLEPGQGETQYF.

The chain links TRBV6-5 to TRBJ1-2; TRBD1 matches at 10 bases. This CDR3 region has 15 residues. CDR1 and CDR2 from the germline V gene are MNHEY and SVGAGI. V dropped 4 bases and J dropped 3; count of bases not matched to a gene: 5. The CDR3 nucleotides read TGTGCCAGCAGTTCCCCGACAGGGGGCGACTATGGCTACACCTTC. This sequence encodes CASSSPTGGDYGYTF.

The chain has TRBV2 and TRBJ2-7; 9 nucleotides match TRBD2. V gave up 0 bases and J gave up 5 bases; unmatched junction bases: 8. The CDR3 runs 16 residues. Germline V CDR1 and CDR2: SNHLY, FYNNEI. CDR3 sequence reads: CASSEAWLAGFNEQYF. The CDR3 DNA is TGTGCCAGCAGTGAAGCCTGGCTAGCGGGGTTTAACGAGCAGTACTTC.

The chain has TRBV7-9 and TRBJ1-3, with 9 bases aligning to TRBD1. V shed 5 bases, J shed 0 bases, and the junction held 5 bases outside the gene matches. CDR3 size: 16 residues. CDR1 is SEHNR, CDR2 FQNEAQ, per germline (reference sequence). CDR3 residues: CASSPHRGHSGNTIYF. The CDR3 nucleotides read TGTGCCAGCAGCCCGCACAGGGGGCACTCTGGAAACACCATATATTTT. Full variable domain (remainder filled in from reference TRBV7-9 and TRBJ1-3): DTGVSQNPRHKITKRGQNVTFRCDPISEHNRLYWYRQTLGQGPEFLTYFQNEAQLEKSRLLSDRFSAERPKGSFSTLEIQRTEQGDSAMYLCASSPHRGHSGNTIYFGEGSWLTVV.

CDR3 sequence (DNA): TGTGCCAGCAGTTTAGGCGGAGGGGAAGCTTTCTTT. It specifies CASSLGGGEAFF. This chain joins TRBV28 and TRBJ1-1; D is unresolved. Germline V gene data show CDR1 as MDHEN and CDR2 as SYDVKM. The V gene lost 2 bases and the J gene lost 8 bases, with 9 bases spanning the gap. There are 12 residues in the CDR3. Based on the CDR3 plus reference TRBV28 and TRBJ1-1, the full variable domain is DVKVTQSSRYLVKRTGEKVFLECVQDMDHENMFWYRQDPGLGLRLIYFSYDVKMKEKGDIPEGYSVSREKKERFSLILESASTNQTSMYLCASSLGGGEAFFGQGTRLTVV.

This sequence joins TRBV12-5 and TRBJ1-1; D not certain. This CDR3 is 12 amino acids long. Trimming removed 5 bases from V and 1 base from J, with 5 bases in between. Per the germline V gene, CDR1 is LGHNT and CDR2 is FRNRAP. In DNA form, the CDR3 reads TGTGCTAGTGGTCCCCAGAACACTGAAGCTTTCTTT. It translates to CASGPQNTEAFF.

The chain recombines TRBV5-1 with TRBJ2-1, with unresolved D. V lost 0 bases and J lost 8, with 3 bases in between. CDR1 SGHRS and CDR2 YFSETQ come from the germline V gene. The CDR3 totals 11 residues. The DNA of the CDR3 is TGCGCCAGCAGCTTGGCGTATGAGCAGTTCTTC. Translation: CASSLAYEQFF.

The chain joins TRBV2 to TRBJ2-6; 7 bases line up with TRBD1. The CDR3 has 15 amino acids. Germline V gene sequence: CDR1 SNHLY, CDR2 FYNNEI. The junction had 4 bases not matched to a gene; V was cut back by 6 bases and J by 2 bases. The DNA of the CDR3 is TGTGCCAGCAGAGGCGGACAGGCTGGGGCCAACGTCCTGACTTTC. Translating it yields CASRGGQAGANVLTF.

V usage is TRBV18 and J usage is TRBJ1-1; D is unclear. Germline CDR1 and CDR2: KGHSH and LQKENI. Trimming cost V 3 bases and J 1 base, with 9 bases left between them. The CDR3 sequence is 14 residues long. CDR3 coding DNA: TGTGCCAGCTCACCCATCCAGTCGAACACTGAAGCTTTCTTT. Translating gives CASSPIQSNTEAFF.

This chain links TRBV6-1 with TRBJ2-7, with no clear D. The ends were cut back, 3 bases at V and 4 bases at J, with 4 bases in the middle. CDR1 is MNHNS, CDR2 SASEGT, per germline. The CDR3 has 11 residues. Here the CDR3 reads CASSDYYEQYF. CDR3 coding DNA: TGTGCCAGCAGTGATTATTACGAGCAGTACTTC.

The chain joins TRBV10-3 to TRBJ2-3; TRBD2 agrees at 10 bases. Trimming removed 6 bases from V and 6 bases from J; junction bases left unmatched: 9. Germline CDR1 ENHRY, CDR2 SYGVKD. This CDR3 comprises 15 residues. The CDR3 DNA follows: TGTGCCATCAGCCCAGCGGGGGGGCCTTCGGATACGCAGTATTTT. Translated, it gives CAISPAGGPSDTQYF.

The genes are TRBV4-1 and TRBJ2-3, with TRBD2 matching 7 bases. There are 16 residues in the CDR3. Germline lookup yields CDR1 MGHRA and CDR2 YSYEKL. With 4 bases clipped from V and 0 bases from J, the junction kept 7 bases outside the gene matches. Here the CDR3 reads CASSRALRGSTDTQYF. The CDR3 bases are TGCGCCAGCAGCCGGGCTTTGCGGGGGAGCACAGATACGCAGTATTTT.

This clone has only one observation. For the CDR3, the DNA is TGTGCCAGAGGCGAGGGGGGGCCTCGCGAGCAGTACTTC. Its translation is CARGEGGPREQYF. V is TRBV2 and J is TRBJ2-7; perhaps TRBD2 as D (7 bases). This CDR3 spans 13 amino acids. The germline CDR1 and CDR2 sequences are SNHLY and FYNNEI. Trimming took 9 bases from V and 6 from J, leaving 18 bases between them.

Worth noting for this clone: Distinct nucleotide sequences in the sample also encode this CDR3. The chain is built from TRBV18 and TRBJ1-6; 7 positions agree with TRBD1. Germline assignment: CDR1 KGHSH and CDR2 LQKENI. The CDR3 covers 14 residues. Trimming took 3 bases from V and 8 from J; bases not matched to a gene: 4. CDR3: CASSPGTGDSPLHF. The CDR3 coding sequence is TGTGCCAGCTCACCGGGTACAGGGGATTCACCCCTCCACTTT.

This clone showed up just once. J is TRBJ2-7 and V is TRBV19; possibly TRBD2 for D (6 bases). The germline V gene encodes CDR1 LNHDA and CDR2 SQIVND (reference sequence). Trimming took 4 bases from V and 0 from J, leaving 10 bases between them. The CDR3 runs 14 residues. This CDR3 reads CASSTAGGSYEQYF. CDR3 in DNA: TGTGCCAGTAGTACAGCCGGGGGCTCCTACGAGCAGTACTTC. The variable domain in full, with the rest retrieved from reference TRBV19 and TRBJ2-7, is DGGITQSPKYLFRKEGQNVTLSCEQNLNHDAMYWYRQDPGQGLRLIYYSQIVNDFQKGDIAEGYSVSREKKESFPLTVTSAQKNPTAFYLCASSTAGGSYEQYFGPGTRLTVT.

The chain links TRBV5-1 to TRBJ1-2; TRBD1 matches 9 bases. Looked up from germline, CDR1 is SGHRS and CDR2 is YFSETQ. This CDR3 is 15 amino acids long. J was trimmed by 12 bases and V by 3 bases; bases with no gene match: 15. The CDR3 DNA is TGCGCCAGCAGCTCATGGACAGGGGCGCCTTTAGAACACACCTTC. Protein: CASSSWTGAPLEHTF.

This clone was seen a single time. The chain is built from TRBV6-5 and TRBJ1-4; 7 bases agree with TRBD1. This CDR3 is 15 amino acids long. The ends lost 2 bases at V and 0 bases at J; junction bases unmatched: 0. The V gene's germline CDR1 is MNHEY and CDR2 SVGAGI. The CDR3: CASSYGTATNEKLFF. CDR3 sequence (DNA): TGTGCCAGCAGTTACGGGACAGCAACTAATGAAAAACTGTTTTTT.

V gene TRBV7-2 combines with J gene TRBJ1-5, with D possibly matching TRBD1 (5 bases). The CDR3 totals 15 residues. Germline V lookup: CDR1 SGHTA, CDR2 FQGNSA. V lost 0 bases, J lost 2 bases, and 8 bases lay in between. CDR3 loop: CASSLALGGNQPQHF. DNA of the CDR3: TGTGCCAGCAGCTTAGCCCTAGGGGGCAATCAGCCCCAGCATTTT.

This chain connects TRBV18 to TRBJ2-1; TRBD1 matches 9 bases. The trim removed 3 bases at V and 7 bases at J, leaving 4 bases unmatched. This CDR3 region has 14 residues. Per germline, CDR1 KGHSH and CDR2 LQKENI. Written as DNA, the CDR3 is TGTGCCAGCTCACCCGGGACAGGGATGAATGAGCAGTTCTTC. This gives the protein CASSPGTGMNEQFF.

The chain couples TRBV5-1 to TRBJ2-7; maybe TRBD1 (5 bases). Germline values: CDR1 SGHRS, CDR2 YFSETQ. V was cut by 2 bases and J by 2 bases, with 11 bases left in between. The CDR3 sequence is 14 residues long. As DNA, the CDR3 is TGCGCCAGCAGCTTCTGGCGGACACCCTACGAGCAGTACTTC. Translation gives CASSFWRTPYEQYF.

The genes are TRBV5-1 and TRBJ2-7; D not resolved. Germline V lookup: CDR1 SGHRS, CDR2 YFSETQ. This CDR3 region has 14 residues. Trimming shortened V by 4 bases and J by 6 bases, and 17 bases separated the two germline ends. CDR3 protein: CASSPRPEVGEQYF. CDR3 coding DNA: TGCGCCAGCAGCCCCCGCCCCGAGGTCGGCGAGCAGTACTTC.

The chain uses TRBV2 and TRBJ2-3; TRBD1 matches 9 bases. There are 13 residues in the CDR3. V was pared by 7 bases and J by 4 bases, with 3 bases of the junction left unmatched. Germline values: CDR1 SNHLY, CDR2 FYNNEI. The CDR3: CASNRDRADTQYF. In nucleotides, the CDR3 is TGTGCCAGCAACCGGGACAGGGCAGATACGCAGTATTTT. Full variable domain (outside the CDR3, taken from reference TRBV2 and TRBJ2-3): EPEVTQTPSHQVTQMGQEVILRCVPISNHLYFYWYRQILGQKVEFLVSFYNNEISEKSEIFDDQFSVERPDGSNFTLKIRSTKLEDSAMYFCASNRDRADTQYFGPGTRLTVL.

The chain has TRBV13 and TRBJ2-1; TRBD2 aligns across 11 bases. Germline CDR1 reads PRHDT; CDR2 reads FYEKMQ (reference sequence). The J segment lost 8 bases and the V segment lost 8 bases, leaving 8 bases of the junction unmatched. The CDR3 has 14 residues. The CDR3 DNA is TGTGCCAGCCAACTAGCGGGGGAGAGAGATGAGCAGTTCTTC. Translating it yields CASQLAGERDEQFF.

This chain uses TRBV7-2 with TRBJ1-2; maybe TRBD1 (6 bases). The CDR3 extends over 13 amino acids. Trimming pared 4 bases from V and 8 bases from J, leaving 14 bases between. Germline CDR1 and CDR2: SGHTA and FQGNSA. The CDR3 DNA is TGTGCCAGCAGCTCGCGGGCCAGGGGCGGCTACACCTTC. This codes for CASSSRARGGYTF.

In nucleotides, the CDR3 is TGTGCCAGCAGCTTAGGGGACAGCATATACGAGCAGTACTTC. Its translation: CASSLGDSIYEQYF. This rearrangement joins TRBV11-2 to TRBJ2-7, with 7 bases fitting TRBD1. CDR1 is SGHAT and CDR2 is FQNNGV in the germline V gene. Unmatched junction bases numbered 4, after V lost 1 base and J lost 4 bases. The length of the CDR3 is 14 residues.